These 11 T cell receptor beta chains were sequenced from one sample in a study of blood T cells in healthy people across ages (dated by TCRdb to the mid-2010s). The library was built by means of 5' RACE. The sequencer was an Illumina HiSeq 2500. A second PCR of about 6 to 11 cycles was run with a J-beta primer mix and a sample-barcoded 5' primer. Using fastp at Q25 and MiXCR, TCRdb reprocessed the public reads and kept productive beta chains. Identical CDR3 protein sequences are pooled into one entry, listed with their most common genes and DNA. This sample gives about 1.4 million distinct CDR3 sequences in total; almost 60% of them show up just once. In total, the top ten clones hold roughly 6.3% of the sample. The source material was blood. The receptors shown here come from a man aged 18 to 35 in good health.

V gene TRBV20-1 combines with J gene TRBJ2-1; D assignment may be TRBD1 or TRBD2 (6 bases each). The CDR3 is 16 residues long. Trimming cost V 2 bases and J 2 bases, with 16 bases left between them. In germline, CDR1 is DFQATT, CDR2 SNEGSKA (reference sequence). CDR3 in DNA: TGCAGTGCTAGACCCCAGGGGACTGGGACCTACAATGAGCAGTTCTTC. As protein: CSARPQGTGTYNEQFF.

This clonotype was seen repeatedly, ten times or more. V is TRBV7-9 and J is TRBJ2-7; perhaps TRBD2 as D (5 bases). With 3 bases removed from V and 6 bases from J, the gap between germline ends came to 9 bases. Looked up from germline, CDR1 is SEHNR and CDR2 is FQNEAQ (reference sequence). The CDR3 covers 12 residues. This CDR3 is CASSLAEGEQYF. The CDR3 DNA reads TGTGCCAGCAGCTTGGCTGAGGGCGAGCAGTACTTC.

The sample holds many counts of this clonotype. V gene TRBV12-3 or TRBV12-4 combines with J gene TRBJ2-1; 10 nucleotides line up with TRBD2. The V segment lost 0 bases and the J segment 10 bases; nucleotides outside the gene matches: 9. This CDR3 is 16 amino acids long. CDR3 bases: TGTGCCAGCAGTTTAGCTGCGGTAGCGGGGGGCCTGGAGCAGTTCTTC. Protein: CASSLAAVAGGLEQFF.

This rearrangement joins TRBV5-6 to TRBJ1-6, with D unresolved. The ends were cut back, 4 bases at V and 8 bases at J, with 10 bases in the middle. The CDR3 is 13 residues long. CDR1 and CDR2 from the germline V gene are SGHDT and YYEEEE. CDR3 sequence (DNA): TGTGCCAGCAGCAGTCGGGCGGATTCACCCCTCCACTTT. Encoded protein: CASSSRADSPLHF.

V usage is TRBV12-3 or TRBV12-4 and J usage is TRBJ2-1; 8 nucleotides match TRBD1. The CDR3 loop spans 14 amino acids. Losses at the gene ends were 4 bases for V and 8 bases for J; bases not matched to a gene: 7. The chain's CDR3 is CASSYQTGVDEQFF. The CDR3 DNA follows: TGTGCCAGCAGTTACCAGACAGGGGTCGATGAGCAGTTCTTC.

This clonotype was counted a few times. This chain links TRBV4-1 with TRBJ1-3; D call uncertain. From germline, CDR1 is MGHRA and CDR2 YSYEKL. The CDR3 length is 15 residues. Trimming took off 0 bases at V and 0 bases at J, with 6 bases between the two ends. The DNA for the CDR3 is TGCGCCAGCAGCCAAGAAAGGTACTCTGGAAACACCATATATTTT. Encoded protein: CASSQERYSGNTIYF.

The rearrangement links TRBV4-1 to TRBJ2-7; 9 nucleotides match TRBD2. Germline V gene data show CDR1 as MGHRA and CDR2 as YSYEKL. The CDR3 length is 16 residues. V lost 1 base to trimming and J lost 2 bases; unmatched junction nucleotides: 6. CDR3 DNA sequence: TGCGCCAGCAGCCAAGGACCCGCTAGCGGGGCCTACGAGCAGTACTTC. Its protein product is CASSQGPASGAYEQYF.

The CDR3 sequence is CASSHPGQGWSSYEQYF. CDR3 nucleotides: TGCGCCAGCAGCCACCCCGGACAGGGATGGAGCTCCTACGAGCAGTACTTC. The chain couples TRBV4-1 to TRBJ2-7, with TRBD1 identical over 8 bases. The germline V gene has CDR1 MGHRA and CDR2 YSYEKL. The CDR3 is 17 amino acids. With 3 bases clipped from V and 0 bases from J, the junction kept 10 bases outside the gene matches.

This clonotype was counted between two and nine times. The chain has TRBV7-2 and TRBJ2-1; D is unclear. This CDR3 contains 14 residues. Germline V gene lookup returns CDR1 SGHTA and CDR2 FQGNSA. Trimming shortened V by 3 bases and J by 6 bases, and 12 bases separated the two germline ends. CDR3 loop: CASSFAIYRNEQFF. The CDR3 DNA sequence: TGTGCCAGCAGCTTTGCGATTTACCGCAATGAGCAGTTCTTC.

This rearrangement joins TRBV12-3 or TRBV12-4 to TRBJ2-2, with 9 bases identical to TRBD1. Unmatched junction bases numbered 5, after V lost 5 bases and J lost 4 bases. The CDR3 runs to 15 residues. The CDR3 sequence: CASSKEDRGTGELFF. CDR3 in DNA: TGTGCCAGCAGTAAAGAGGACAGGGGCACCGGGGAGCTGTTTTTT.

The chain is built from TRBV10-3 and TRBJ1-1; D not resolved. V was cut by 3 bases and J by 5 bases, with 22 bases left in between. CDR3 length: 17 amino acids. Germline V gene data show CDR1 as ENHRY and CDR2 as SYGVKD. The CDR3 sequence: CAISELISGVGVTEAFF. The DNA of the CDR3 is TGTGCCATCAGTGAACTGATTTCGGGAGTTGGCGTGACTGAAGCTTTCTTT.